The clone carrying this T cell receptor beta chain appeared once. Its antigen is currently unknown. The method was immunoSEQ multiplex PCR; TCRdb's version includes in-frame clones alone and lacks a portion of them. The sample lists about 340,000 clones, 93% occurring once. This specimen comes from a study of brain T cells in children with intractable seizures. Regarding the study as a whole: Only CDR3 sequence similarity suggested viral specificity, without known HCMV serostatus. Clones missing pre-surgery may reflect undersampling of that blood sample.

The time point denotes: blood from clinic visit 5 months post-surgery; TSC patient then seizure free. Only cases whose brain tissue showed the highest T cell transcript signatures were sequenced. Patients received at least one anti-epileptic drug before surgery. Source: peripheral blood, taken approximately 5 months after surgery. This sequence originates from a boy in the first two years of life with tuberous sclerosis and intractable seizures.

This CDR3 is CASSLGLAATGELFF. CDR3 sequence (DNA): TGTGCCAGCAGCTTGGGACTAGCGGCCACCGGGGAGCTGTTTTTT. The rearrangement uses TRBV5-6 and TRBJ2-2; 9 bases align to TRBD2. CDR3 length: 15 residues. CDR1 and CDR2 (germline): SGHDT, YYEEEE. V shed 0 bases, J shed 4 bases, and the junction held 1 base outside the gene matches.